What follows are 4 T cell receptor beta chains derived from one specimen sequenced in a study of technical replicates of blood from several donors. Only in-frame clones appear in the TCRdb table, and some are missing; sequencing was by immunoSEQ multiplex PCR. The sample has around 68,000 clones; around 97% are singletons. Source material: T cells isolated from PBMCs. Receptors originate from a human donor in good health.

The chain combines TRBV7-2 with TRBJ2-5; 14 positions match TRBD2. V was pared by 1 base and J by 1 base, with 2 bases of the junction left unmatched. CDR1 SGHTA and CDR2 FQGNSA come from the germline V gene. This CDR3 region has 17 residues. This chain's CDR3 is CASSLGLAGGPQETQYF. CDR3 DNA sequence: TGTGCCAGCAGCTTAGGACTAGCGGGAGGGCCCCAAGAGACCCAGTACTTC.

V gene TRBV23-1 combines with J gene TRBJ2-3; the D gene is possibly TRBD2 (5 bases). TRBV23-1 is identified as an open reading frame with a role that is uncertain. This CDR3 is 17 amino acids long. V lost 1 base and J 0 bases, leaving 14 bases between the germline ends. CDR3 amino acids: CASSQLDSASSTDTQYF. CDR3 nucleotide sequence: TGCGCCAGCAGTCAATTGGACTCCGCTTCTAGCACAGATACGCAGTATTTT.

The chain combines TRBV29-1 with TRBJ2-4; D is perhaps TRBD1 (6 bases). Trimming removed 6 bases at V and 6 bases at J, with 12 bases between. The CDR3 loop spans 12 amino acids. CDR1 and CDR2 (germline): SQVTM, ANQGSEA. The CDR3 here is CSVADRLNIQYF. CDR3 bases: TGCAGCGTCGCCGACAGGTTAAACATTCAGTACTTC.

CDR3 in amino acids: CASSLYRINQPQHF. CDR3 nucleotide sequence: TGTGCCAGCAGTTTATACAGGATAAATCAGCCCCAGCATTTT. The chain employs TRBV28 and TRBJ1-5; D is possibly TRBD1 (5 bases). V lost 1 base, J lost 4 bases, and 8 bases lay in between. The CDR3 is 14 amino acids. Germline lookup yields CDR1 MDHEN and CDR2 SYDVKM.